These 32 T cell receptor beta chains came from one sample sequenced in a study of early T cells in non-severe SARS-CoV-2 infection. MiXCR, applied by TCRdb to the 5' RACE reads, yields one record per CDR3 protein. The table lists some 96,000 distinct CDR3 sequences, about 13% of them singletons. Source material: whole blood. These receptor sequences come from an adult who was a healthcare worker with PCR-confirmed SARS-CoV-2 infection or an uninfected control (not recorded which).

V gene TRBV20-1 combines with J gene TRBJ1-5; D call uncertain. The CDR3 has 14 amino acids. Trimming took 0 bases from V and 3 from J, leaving 9 bases between them. Germline CDR1 and CDR2: DFQATT and SNEGSKA (reference sequence). The CDR3 is CSARDFRNNQPQHF. DNA of the CDR3: TGCAGTGCTAGAGATTTCAGAAACAATCAGCCCCAGCATTTT.

This chain connects TRBV6-6 to TRBJ1-5; no definite D call. This CDR3 contains 12 residues. Germline V gene data show CDR1 as MNHNY and CDR2 as SVGAGI (reference sequence). V shed 6 bases and J shed 4 bases, with 7 bases lying between them. Here the CDR3 reads CASRQNNQPQHF. The CDR3 coding sequence is TGTGCCAGCAGGCAGAATAATCAGCCCCAGCATTTT.

A few counts support this clonotype. The rearrangement joins TRBV20-1 to TRBJ1-1; D perhaps matches TRBD1 (5 bases). Per the germline V gene, CDR1 is DFQATT and CDR2 is SNEGSKA (reference sequence). V dropped 0 bases and J dropped 4 bases, with 15 bases sitting between them. This CDR3 spans 15 amino acids. CDR3 loop: CSAREARVESTEAFF. In nucleotides, the CDR3 is TGCAGTGCTAGAGAAGCCAGGGTGGAGAGCACTGAAGCTTTCTTT.

This clonotype was detected a few times. DNA for the CDR3: TGTGCCAGCAGCTTTGACCAGGCGGCTGACTATGGCTACACCTTC. Residues: CASSFDQAADYGYTF. J is TRBJ1-2 and V is TRBV7-2; D is unresolved. Between the trimmed V and J ends, which lost 3 bases and 3 bases, there was a span of 14 bases. Germline V lookup: CDR1 SGHTA, CDR2 FQGNSA. The CDR3 sequence is 15 residues long.

The chain couples TRBV7-7 to TRBJ2-2, with D possibly being TRBD1 or TRBD2 (6 bases each). Germline CDR1 and CDR2: SSHAT and FNYEAQ (reference sequence). The CDR3 sequence is 16 residues long. Trimming shortened V by 0 bases and J by 3 bases, and 11 bases separated the two germline ends. The chain's CDR3 is CASSLASGDYTGELFF. In nucleotides, the CDR3 is TGTGCCAGCAGCTTAGCGTCAGGGGACTACACCGGGGAGCTGTTTTTT.

This clonotype has a handful of counts. The genes are TRBV11-3 and TRBJ2-7, with D perhaps TRBD2 (6 bases). In germline, CDR1 is SGHNT, CDR2 YENEEA. The CDR3 length is 13 residues. V was clipped by 5 bases and J by 4 bases, with 12 bases between them. In DNA, the CDR3 is TGTGCCAGCAGCATCGGAGGGGTATACGAGCAGTACTTC. As protein: CASSIGGVYEQYF. The variable domain in full, completed from reference TRBV11-3 and TRBJ2-7, reads EAGVVQSPRYKIIEKKQPVAFWCNPISGHNTLYWYLQNLGQGPELLIRYENEEAVDDSQLPKDRFSAERLKGVDSTLKIQPAELGDSAVYLCASSIGGVYEQYFGPGTRLTVT.

This clonotype was seen a handful of times. The CDR3 here is CASSFPGNYGYTF. DNA for the CDR3: TGTGCCAGCAGTTTCCCCGGGAACTATGGCTACACCTTC. The chain links TRBV28 to TRBJ1-2; no reliable D call. CDR1 MDHEN and CDR2 SYDVKM come from the germline V gene. CDR3 length: 13 amino acids. V dropped 3 bases and J dropped 2 bases, with 7 bases sitting between them.

The chain has TRBV5-6 and TRBJ2-3, with a weak D call TRBD2 (5 bases). CDR3 length: 15 amino acids. From germline, CDR1 is SGHDT and CDR2 YYEEEE. The V gene lost 0 bases and the J gene lost 2 bases, with 10 bases spanning the gap. As DNA, the CDR3 is TGTGCCAGCAGCTTGGAACTAGTTGACACAGATACGCAGTATTTT. Translating gives CASSLELVDTDTQYF.

The genes are TRBV7-9 and TRBJ2-7; no clear D. The CDR3 extends over 14 amino acids. Trimming took 11 bases from V and 2 from J, leaving 19 bases between them. Germline lookup yields CDR1 SEHNR and CDR2 FQNEAQ (reference sequence). The CDR3 DNA sequence: TGTGCCTCAAGCTTAGGGATTTTCCCCTACGAGCAGTACTTC. Encoded protein: CASSLGIFPYEQYF.

This clonotype was observed many times. The chain combines TRBV7-9 with TRBJ2-2, with D maybe TRBD1 (6 bases). Trimming removed 3 bases at V and 6 bases at J, with 20 bases between. CDR1 and CDR2 from the germline V gene are SEHNR and FQNEAQ (reference sequence). This CDR3 is built from 17 residues. The CDR3 is CASSFSSHREDPGELFF. The DNA of the CDR3 is TGTGCCAGCAGCTTTTCGTCTCACAGGGAAGATCCCGGGGAGCTGTTTTTT.

This clonotype turned up a few times. The rearrangement uses TRBV20-1 and TRBJ2-3; 13 bases are shared with TRBD2. There are 14 residues in the CDR3. V gave up 3 bases and J gave up 7 bases; unmatched junction bases: 4. Germline CDR1 is DFQATT and CDR2 is SNEGSKA (reference sequence). The CDR3 DNA sequence: TGCAGTGCTAGGGGGACTAGCGGGGTGTATACGCAGTATTTT. Its protein is CSARGTSGVYTQYF.

This sequence joins TRBV7-2 and TRBJ2-5, with a possible D match to TRBD2 (6 bases). Germline CDR1 reads SGHTA; CDR2 reads FQGNSA. V was clipped by 0 bases and J by 1 base, with 12 bases between them. The CDR3 is 16 amino acids. CDR3 residues: CASSLAPTGGQETQYF. CDR3 coding DNA: TGTGCCAGCAGCTTAGCGCCCACCGGGGGCCAAGAGACCCAGTACTTC.

This clonotype was seen repeatedly, ten times or more. This chain links TRBV6-5 with TRBJ2-3; the match to TRBD2 covers 11 bases. The CDR3 has 15 residues. Losses at the gene ends were 0 bases for V and 10 bases for J; bases not matched to a gene: 6. Germline CDR1 is MNHEY and CDR2 is SVGAGI. CDR3 bases: TGTGCCAGCAGTTACTCAACACTAGCGGGGGTATCGCAGTATTTT. Amino acids: CASSYSTLAGVSQYF.

This clonotype appeared many times. V and J are TRBV7-9 and TRBJ1-2, with a tentative D call TRBD1 (5 bases). The CDR3 length is 16 residues. Germline V gene sequence: CDR1 SEHNR, CDR2 FQNEAQ (reference sequence). DNA for the CDR3: TGTGTCCCGGGACCCAGGGCAGGGACGACTAACTATGGCTACACCTTC. It is translated as CVPGPRAGTTNYGYTF.

This clonotype was found a few times. The chain recombines TRBV29-1 with TRBJ1-2, with D possibly matching TRBD1 (5 bases). CDR3 length equals 13 residues. Germline V gene sequence: CDR1 SQVTM, CDR2 ANQGSEA. V was pared by 4 bases and J by 4 bases, with 13 bases between. CDR3 bases: TGCAGCGTTGGTGGGGCCGCCTTCTATGGCTACACCTTC. Translating it yields CSVGGAAFYGYTF.

This clonotype was seen repeatedly, ten times or more. This rearrangement joins TRBV20-1 to TRBJ1-6; maybe TRBD1 (6 bases). The CDR3 contains 16 residues. Germline loops: CDR1 DFQATT, CDR2 SNEGSKA (reference sequence). V was cut by 1 base and J by 7 bases, with 17 bases left in between. CDR3 in DNA: TGCAGTGCTAGAGTCTCCGGCGGACAGACAAATTCACCCCTCCACTTT. Its translation: CSARVSGGQTNSPLHF.

The V gene is TRBV29-1, the J gene TRBJ2-5; D may be TRBD2 (5 bases). The length of the CDR3 is 14 residues. V was trimmed by 7 bases and J by 5 bases, leaving 20 bases between them. Germline V CDR1 and CDR2: SQVTM, ANQGSEA. The CDR3 DNA is TGCAGCGCCCCGGCGGGTGGAGGTTTGGAGACCCAGTACTTC. The encoded protein is CSAPAGGGLETQYF.

CDR3 coding DNA: TGTGCCAGCAGTCAGGGGTCGATGGCGACTGAAGCTTTCTTT. Translating it yields CASSQGSMATEAFF. V usage is TRBV6-2 or TRBV6-3 and J usage is TRBJ1-1, with D tentatively TRBD1 (6 bases). CDR1 and CDR2 (germline): MNHEY, SVGEGT. Deletions cut 5 bases from V and 5 bases from J, with 15 bases between. There are 14 residues in the CDR3.

The rearrangement links TRBV7-2 to TRBJ2-6; D ambiguous. V was trimmed by 1 base and J by 4 bases, leaving 5 bases between them. This CDR3 comprises 14 residues. Germline V gives CDR1 SGHTA, CDR2 FQGNSA. CDR3 region: CASSLVAGANVLTF. DNA for the CDR3: TGTGCCAGCAGCTTAGTGGCCGGGGCCAACGTCCTGACTTTC.

The chain recombines TRBV29-1 with TRBJ2-7; 7 bases map to TRBD1. V gave up 3 bases and J gave up 4 bases; unmatched junction bases: 0. Germline loops: CDR1 SQVTM, CDR2 ANQGSEA. The CDR3 runs 11 residues. CDR3: CSVDRGYEQYF. DNA of the CDR3: TGCAGCGTTGACAGGGGGTACGAGCAGTACTTC.

This clonotype has a count of ten or more. This CDR3 is CASTFRDRPGELFF. CDR3 nucleotide sequence: TGTGCCAGCACCTTCCGGGACCGTCCCGGGGAGCTGTTTTTT. The chain combines TRBV6-6 with TRBJ2-2; D possibly matches TRBD1 or TRBD2 (5 bases each). Germline CDR1 MNHNY, CDR2 SVGAGI (reference sequence). CDR3 length equals 14 residues. With 7 bases removed from V and 6 bases from J, the gap between germline ends came to 15 bases.

This clonotype was detected many times. The rearrangement uses TRBV11-2 and TRBJ1-2; D ambiguous. Trimming took 1 base from V and 7 from J, leaving 16 bases between them. CDR3 size: 15 residues. Germline assignment: CDR1 SGHAT and CDR2 FQNNGV. The CDR3 spells CASSLAGNRGSGYTF. In DNA form, the CDR3 reads TGTGCCAGCAGCTTAGCCGGGAACCGGGGATCTGGCTACACCTTC.

This clonotype came up a few times. V gene TRBV4-2 combines with J gene TRBJ2-1; a possible D gene is TRBD2 (6 bases). The V and J ends lost 2 bases and 4 bases respectively, with 21 bases between them. The CDR3 extends over 18 amino acids. Germline CDR1 and CDR2: LGHNA and YNFKEQ. CDR3 sequence (DNA): TGTGCCAGCAGCCAACAACGGGGGACCCGGGGATTATACAATGAGCAGTTCTTC. Protein product: CASSQQRGTRGLYNEQFF.

This clonotype was detected ten times or more. This rearrangement joins TRBV7-2 to TRBJ2-3; no reliable D call. In germline, CDR1 is SGHTA, CDR2 FQGNSA. V lost 1 base and J 10 bases, leaving 12 bases between the germline ends. The CDR3 runs 13 residues. Written as DNA, the CDR3 is TGTGCCAGCAGCTTAGTTGGCTCGCCCGCGCAGTATTTT. Translated, it gives CASSLVGSPAQYF.

In its sample, this clonotype was seen a few times. CDR3 in DNA: TGTGCCAGTAGTTCTACGGGACAGTACGGAAACATTCAGTACTTC. Translated: CASSSTGQYGNIQYF. V gene TRBV19 combines with J gene TRBJ2-4, with TRBD1 matching 7 bases. CDR3 length equals 15 residues. V was pared by 5 bases and J by 6 bases, with 10 bases of the junction left unmatched. Germline V gene data show CDR1 as LNHDA and CDR2 as SQIVND (reference sequence).

This clonotype was observed at least ten times. The chain has TRBV2 and TRBJ2-7, with D uncertain. CDR3 length: 14 amino acids. Germline CDR1 SNHLY, CDR2 FYNNEI. V was clipped by 1 base and J by 1 base, with 8 bases between them. The DNA of the CDR3 is TGTGCCAGCAGTGAAGTGTTAGGTTCCTACGAGCAGTACTTC. Its protein is CASSEVLGSYEQYF.

This clonotype was seen a handful of times. This sequence joins TRBV5-1 and TRBJ2-1, with 15 bases lining up with TRBD2. This CDR3 comprises 17 residues. V shed 4 bases and J 1 base; nucleotides not matched to a gene: 3. Germline lookup yields CDR1 SGHRS and CDR2 YFSETQ. CDR3 DNA sequence: TGCGCCAGCAGCCAGGGACTAGCGGGGGGTTCCTACAATGAGCAGTTCTTC. It specifies CASSQGLAGGSYNEQFF.

The chain uses TRBV7-2 and TRBJ2-3, with 7 nucleotides matching TRBD1. Germline CDR1 SGHTA, CDR2 FQGNSA. The CDR3 has 16 residues. Unmatched junction bases numbered 5, after V lost 1 base and J lost 1 base. This chain's CDR3 is CASSLVYRGRTDTQYF. CDR3 DNA sequence: TGTGCCAGCAGCTTAGTGTACAGGGGTCGCACAGATACGCAGTATTTT.

The CDR3 sequence is CASSPGGTTAGNTIYF. DNA of the CDR3: TGTGCCAGCAGTCCGGGGGGGACGACAGCTGGAAACACCATATATTTT. The rearrangement links TRBV28 to TRBJ1-3, with D tentatively TRBD1 (5 bases). The germline CDR1 and CDR2 sequences are MDHEN and SYDVKM. V gave up 5 bases and J gave up 2 bases, with 16 bases separating them. The CDR3 covers 16 residues.

The chain joins TRBV6-6 to TRBJ1-2; 9 bases line up with TRBD1. Germline values: CDR1 MNHNY, CDR2 SVGAGI (reference sequence). The CDR3 length is 18 residues. The trim removed 5 bases at V and 3 bases at J, leaving 16 bases unmatched. CDR3 coding DNA: TGTGCCAGCAGTAACCCCGGGACAGGGATGTTTTGGGACTATGGCTACACCTTC. Amino acids: CASSNPGTGMFWDYGYTF.

This sequence joins TRBV4-1 and TRBJ1-1; TRBD1 matches 9 bases. The junction had 10 bases not matched to a gene; V was cut back by 3 bases and J by 5 bases. CDR3 size: 16 residues. From germline, CDR1 is MGHRA and CDR2 YSYEKL. CDR3 in DNA: TGCGCCAGCAGCCAGCCTACAGGGGGCGCGGGGACTGAAGCTTTCTTT. This encodes CASSQPTGGAGTEAFF.

This clonotype was seen ten or more times. The rearrangement uses TRBV12-3 or TRBV12-4 and TRBJ2-2; a possible D gene is TRBD1 (6 bases). This CDR3 spans 16 amino acids. Trimming shortened V by 3 bases and J by 1 base, and 12 bases separated the two germline ends. The CDR3 DNA is TGTGCCAGCAGTTTTAGTACAGGGAGGAACACCGGGGAGCTGTTTTTT. This sequence encodes CASSFSTGRNTGELFF.